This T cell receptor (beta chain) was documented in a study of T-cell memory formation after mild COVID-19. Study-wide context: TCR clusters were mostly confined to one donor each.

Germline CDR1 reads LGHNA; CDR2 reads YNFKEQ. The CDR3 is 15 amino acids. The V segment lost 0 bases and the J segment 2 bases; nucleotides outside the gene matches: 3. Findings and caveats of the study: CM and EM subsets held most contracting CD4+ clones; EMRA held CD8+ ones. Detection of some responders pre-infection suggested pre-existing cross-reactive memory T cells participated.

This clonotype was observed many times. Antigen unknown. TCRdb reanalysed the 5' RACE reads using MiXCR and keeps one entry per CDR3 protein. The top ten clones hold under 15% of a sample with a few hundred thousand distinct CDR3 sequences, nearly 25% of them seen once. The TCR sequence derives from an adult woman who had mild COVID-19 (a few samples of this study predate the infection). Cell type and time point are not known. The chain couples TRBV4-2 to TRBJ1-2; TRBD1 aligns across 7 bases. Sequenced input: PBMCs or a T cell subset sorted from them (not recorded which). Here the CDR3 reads CASSQEQGPNYGYTF. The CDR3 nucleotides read TGTGCCAGCAGCCAAGAACAGGGGCCCAACTATGGCTACACCTTC.